This TCR beta chain was recovered during a study of T-cell memory formation after mild COVID-19. In its sample, this clonotype was seen a few times. Trimming left V 1 base short and J 2 bases short, with 7 bases between. This CDR3 is built from 14 residues. Germline CDR1 SGHAT, CDR2 FQDESV (reference sequence). 5'RACE primed from the constant segment yielded TCR alpha and TCR beta cDNA libraries bearing sample barcodes and UMIs. In TCRdb, the 5' RACE reads were re-called with MiXCR into one record per CDR3 protein. The sample includes approximately 99,000 distinct CDR3 sequences, 18% of them seen just once.

This sequence joins TRBV11-1 and TRBJ2-3; the D gene is possibly TRBD1 (5 bases). The specimen sequenced was PBMCs or a T cell subset sorted from them (not recorded which). The origin of this receptor is a young man who had mild COVID-19 (a few samples of this study predate the infection). Cell type and time point are not known. In DNA, the CDR3 is TGTGCCAGCAGCTTAGGACAGCACACAGATACGCAGTATTTT. Protein sequence: CASSLGQHTDTQYF.